What follows is one TCR beta chain and its context. Per the original methods: Amplification from reference gene primers served as the basis for estimated nucleated cell counts. Data came from immunoSEQ multiplex PCR; TCRdb stores just in-frame clones and leaves some out. V, J and clone size are taken as reported in that table, and D and trimming were inferred from the DNA itself. Here the sample spans a few hundred thousand clones, around 86% being singletons. This specimen comes from a study of blood T cell repertoires in COVID-19. CDR1 is SGDLS and CDR2 is YYNGEE in the germline V gene. This CDR3 region has 14 residues. Trimming left V 2 bases short and J 1 base short, with 7 bases between.

Sequenced sample: peripheral blood. The receptor was isolated from a man aged 45-65 years with acute or convalescent COVID-19. This sequence joins TRBV9 and TRBJ1-3, with unresolved D. The CDR3 loop reads CASSVGSSGNTIYF. CDR3 sequence (DNA): TGTGCCAGCAGCGTCGGGAGTTCTGGAAACACCATATATTTT.